This entry lists 8 T cell receptor beta chains sequenced from one sample in a study of CXCR3-negative and CXCR3-positive naive CD8 T cells. Findings and limits, study-wide: Higher TRB CDR3 hydrophobicity marked CXCR3-positive naive cells relative to CXCR3-negative naive cells.

UMI-labeled 5' RACE TRB cDNA libraries were prepared from the cells. TCRdb reprocessed the 5' RACE reads, with one entry per CDR3 protein and no DNA. Its listing shows some 130,000 distinct CDR3 sequences. No cognate antigen is known for these TCRs. The sample consisted of naive CXCR3+ CD8+ T cells from blood. As to subset: CD45RO-CCR7+CD27+CD95- naive CD8+ T cells expressing CXCR3 (TNR3+). These receptor sequences come from a human donor in good health. Some clones in this sample may be carry-over from other donors' samples.

The chain joins TRBV13 to TRBJ2-5; TCRdb picks TRBD1, but there is no DNA to check that call. CDR1 is PRHDT and CDR2 is FYEKMQ in the germline V gene (reference sequence). This CDR3 spans 15 amino acids. The CDR3 reads CASSSSFREQETQYF.

The CDR3 loop reads CASSQGWTGPHSSTQYF. V and J are TRBV14 and TRBJ2-3; the D gene TCRdb calls, TRBD1, cannot be checked with no DNA. Germline-derived CDR1 and CDR2 are SGHDN and FVKESK. The CDR3 has 17 residues. Full variable domain (missing parts from reference TRBV14 and TRBJ2-3): EAGVTQFPSHSVIEKGQTVTLRCDPISGHDNLYWYRRVMGKEIKFLLHFVKESKQDESGMPNNRFLAERTGGTYSTLKVQPAELEDSGVYFCASSQGWTGPHSSTQYFGPGTRLTVL.

CDR3 sequence reads: CATSRYLAGAGYEQYF. The chain uses TRBV15 and TRBJ2-7; TCRdb's assignment of TRBD1 cannot be checked, as there is no DNA. Germline V gene lookup returns CDR1 LNHNV and CDR2 YYDKDF (reference sequence). The CDR3 runs 16 residues.

V usage is TRBV12-3 or TRBV12-4 and J usage is TRBJ1-2. The CDR3 extends over 13 amino acids. CDR3 region: CASSRGVYYGYTF.

V and J are TRBV29-1 and TRBJ2-7; the D gene TCRdb calls, TRBD1, cannot be checked with no DNA. The CDR3 length is 12 residues. Germline V gives CDR1 SQVTM, CDR2 ANQGSEA. The CDR3 protein is CSVDGGAGEQYF.

The chain uses TRBV27 and TRBJ1-4; no DNA is available, so the TRBD1 call from TCRdb remains unchecked. The germline CDR1 and CDR2 sequences are MNHEY and SMNVEV (reference sequence). This CDR3 spans 14 amino acids. This chain's CDR3 is CASSSRQGEEKLFF.

The genes are TRBV29-1 and TRBJ2-7. The CDR3 contains 12 residues. Germline V gene sequence: CDR1 SQVTM, CDR2 ANQGSEA. The CDR3 sequence: CSVEGQAYEQYF.

The genes are TRBV4-1 and TRBJ2-7; TCRdb's D call, TRBD1, is unchecked because there is no DNA. The germline CDR1 and CDR2 sequences are MGHRA and YSYEKL. The length of the CDR3 is 15 residues. The CDR3 sequence: CASSQEPQGRREQYF.